A selection of T cell receptor beta chains follows, all from one sample in a study of blood T cell repertoires in COVID-19. Method: immunoSEQ multiplex PCR; TCRdb's copy keeps in-frame clones and lacks some. The repertoire includes 150,000 to 200,000 clones, 70% to 85% of them detected once, and 17% sits in the top ten. Sequenced input: PBMCs or T cells enriched from blood (not recorded which). The source is a woman aged 50 to 60 who had recovered from COVID-19. Both conserved end residues are part of each CDR3. The D gene is left open where the match is weak. Clone size is stated in some rows and not others, as once, few, many or a class when expanded.

TRBD2 TRBJ2-7 TRBV30 few CAWSVTSGTYEQYF TGTGCCTGGAGTGTGACTAGCGGGACTTACGAGCAGTACTTC
TRBD2 TRBJ2-4 TRBV10-1 . CASSEYHLRLAGRCWAKNIQYF TGCGCCAGCAGTGAGTACCACCTTCGACTAGCGGGACGGTGTTGGGCCAAAAACATTCAGTACTTC
. TRBJ2-5 TRBV19 . CATKPEAGSGETQYF TGTGCCACGAAACCCGAGGCAGGGTCAGGGGAGACCCAGTACTTC
TRBD1 TRBJ2-7 TRBV2 . CASSPRTGGANEQYF TGTGCCAGCAGTCCGAGGACAGGGGGCGCAAACGAGCAGTACTTC
TRBD1 TRBJ1-2 TRBV14 . CASSPGQGYGYTF TGTGCCAGCAGCCCGGGACAGGGTTATGGCTACACCTTC
. TRBJ2-2 TRBV7-3 . CASRYTGEGTGELFF TGTGCCAGCAGATATACGGGGGAAGGGACCGGGGAGCTGTTTTTT
TRBD1 TRBJ1-4 TRBV19 . CASSIGTVRNEKLFF TGTGCCAGTAGTATCGGGACAGTCAGGAACGAAAAACTGTTTTTT
. TRBJ1-1 TRBV5-1 . CASRLGGGPGSEAFF TGCGCCAGCAGGTTGGGCGGGGGGCCCGGGTCCGAGGCTTTCTTT
. TRBJ1-3 TRBV5-6 . CASSLFQGTGNTIYF TGTGCCAGCAGCTTGTTTCAGGGGACTGGAAACACCATATATTTT
. TRBJ1-3 TRBV3-1/TRBV3-2 once CASSHLSTGRGRHTIYF TGTGCCAGCAGCCACCTCTCAACGGGCAGGGGCCGGCACACCATATATTTT
TRBD2 TRBJ2-3 TRBV30 . CACSPGLAGISSTDTQYF TGTGCCTGCAGCCCGGGACTAGCGGGGATCTCTAGCACAGATACGCAGTATTTT
. TRBJ1-5 TRBV3-1/TRBV3-2 . CASSSRGNQPQHF TGTGCCAGCAGCTCGAGGGGGAATCAGCCCCAGCATTTT
. TRBJ2-1 TRBV19 few CASSDLGGREQFF TGTGCCAGTAGTGATCTTGGAGGGCGGGAGCAGTTCTTC
TRBD2 TRBJ2-1 TRBV30 . CACAPGLAGVYEQFF TGTGCCTGTGCCCCGGGGTTAGCGGGAGTCTATGAGCAGTTCTTC
. TRBJ2-7 TRBV9 few CASSVGRDRSEQYF TGTGCCAGCAGCGTAGGCAGGGATAGGAGCGAGCAGTACTTC
. TRBJ2-3 TRBV24-1 . CATSGGSGTQYF TGTGCCACCAGTGGGGGCTCGGGTACGCAGTATTTT
. TRBJ2-3 TRBV4-3 few CASSRGTGRTTDTQYF TGCGCCAGCAGCCGCGGTACAGGGCGGACCACAGATACGCAGTATTTT
TRBD2 TRBJ2-5 TRBV3-1/TRBV3-2 . CASRPGLAGIRHQETQYF TGTGCCAGCCGACCCGGACTAGCGGGGATACGTCACCAAGAGACCCAGTACTTC
TRBD1 TRBJ2-7 TRBV10-3 . CAIGDRGFFEQYF TGTGCCATCGGGGACAGGGGATTTTTCGAGCAGTACTTC
TRBD1 TRBJ1-4 TRBV19 . CASSIGQGGGEKLFF TGTGCCAGTAGTATCGGACAGGGAGGAGGTGAAAAACTGTTTTTT
TRBD1 TRBJ1-6 TRBV5-6 . CASSLHRGFSPLHF TGTGCCAGCAGCTTGCACAGGGGCTTCTCACCCCTCCACTTT
TRBD1 TRBJ2-5 TRBV24-1 . CATRGQGATQETQYF TGTGCCACCAGGGGACAGGGGGCCACCCAAGAGACCCAGTACTTC
. TRBJ2-2 TRBV12-3/TRBV12-4 . CASSYREGEELFF TGTGCCAGCAGTTACAGGGAGGGGGAGGAGCTGTTTTTT
TRBD2 TRBJ2-1 TRBV9 few CASSVDIGLAGANEQFF TGTGCCAGCAGCGTAGATATAGGACTAGCGGGAGCTAATGAGCAGTTCTTC
. TRBJ1-1 TRBV6-5 once CASSYQRPNTEAFF TGTGCCAGCAGTTACCAGAGGCCGAACACTGAAGCTTTCTTT
TRBD2 TRBJ2-2 TRBV29-1 many CSVRTSGARGTGELFF TGCAGCGTTAGGACTAGCGGGGCGAGGGGGACCGGGGAGCTGTTTTTT
. TRBJ1-3 TRBV5-6 . CASSLYQTIHPGNTIYF TGTGCCAGCAGCTTATATCAGACTATCCATCCGGGAAACACCATATATTTT
. TRBJ1-3 TRBV28 . CASSLRGSSGNTIYF TGTGCCAGCAGTTTACGTGGGAGCTCTGGAAACACCATATATTTT
. TRBJ2-1 TRBV24-1 . CATSGLAGSWYNEQFF TGTGCCACCAGTGGTTTGGCGGGGTCCTGGTACAATGAGCAGTTCTTC
. TRBJ1-6 TRBV25-1 . CASSESKRSGNSPLHF TGTGCCAGCAGTGAATCCAAAAGATCCGGTAATTCACCCCTCCACTTT
TRBD1 TRBJ2-7 TRBV29-1 . CSGRQGQGNYEQYF TGCAGCGGTAGGCAGGGACAGGGGAACTACGAGCAGTACTTC
TRBD2 TRBJ2-3 TRBV10-2 . CASSESRLAVGTDTQYF TGCGCCAGCAGTGAGAGCCGACTAGCGGTTGGCACAGATACGCAGTATTTT
TRBD1 TRBJ1-4 TRBV28 . CASRTGGDEKLFF TGTGCCAGCCGGACAGGGGGGGATGAAAAACTGTTTTTT
TRBD1 TRBJ2-5 TRBV7-2 . CASSSTLTGWRKTQYF TGTGCCAGCAGCTCTACCCTGACAGGGTGGAGAAAGACCCAGTACTTC
. TRBJ2-1 TRBV6-2/TRBV6-3 . CASSYGGAIYNEQFF TGTGCCAGCAGTTACGGCGGAGCGATTTACAATGAGCAGTTCTTC
. TRBJ2-3 TRBV5-1 . CASSLGQDTDTQYF TGCGCCAGCAGCTTGGGACAGGACACAGATACGCAGTATTTT
. TRBJ1-1 TRBV2 once CASKLAENTEAFF TGTGCCAGCAAGTTGGCGGAGAACACTGAAGCTTTCTTT